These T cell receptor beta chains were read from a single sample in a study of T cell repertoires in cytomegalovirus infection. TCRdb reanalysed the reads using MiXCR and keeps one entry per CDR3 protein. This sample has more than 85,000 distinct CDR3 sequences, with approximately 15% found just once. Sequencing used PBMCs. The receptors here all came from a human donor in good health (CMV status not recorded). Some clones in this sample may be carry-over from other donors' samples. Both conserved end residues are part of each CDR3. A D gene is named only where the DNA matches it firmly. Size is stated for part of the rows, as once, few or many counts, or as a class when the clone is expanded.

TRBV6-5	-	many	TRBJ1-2	CASRRTERNYGYTF	TGTGCCAGCAGGCGGACGGAAAGAAACTATGGCTACACCTTC
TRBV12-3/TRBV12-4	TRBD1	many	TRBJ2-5	CASSRQGAKETQYF	TGTGCCAGCAGTCGACAGGGGGCAAAAGAGACCCAGTACTTC
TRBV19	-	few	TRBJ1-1	CASSFQHGTNTEAFF	TGTGCCAGTAGTTTCCAACACGGGACTAACACTGAAGCTTTCTTT
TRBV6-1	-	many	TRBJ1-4	CASSEPQTGLHEKLFF	TGTGCCAGCAGTGAACCACAGACAGGTCTCCATGAAAAACTGTTTTTT
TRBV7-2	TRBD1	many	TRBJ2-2	CASSRRQGLNTGELFF	TGTGCCAGCAGTAGACGACAGGGCCTAAACACCGGGGAGCTGTTTTTT
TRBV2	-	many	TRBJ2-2	CAGGGHLNTGELFF	TGTGCCGGTGGGGGACACCTAAACACCGGGGAGCTGTTTTTT
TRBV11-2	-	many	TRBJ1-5	CASSPHSNQPQHF	TGTGCCAGCAGCCCTCATAGCAATCAGCCCCAGCATTTT
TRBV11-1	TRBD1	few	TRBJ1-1	CASSDRGSSTEAFF	TGTGCCAGCAGCGACAGGGGGAGTAGCACTGAAGCTTTCTTT
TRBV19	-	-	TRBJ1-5	CASSTYTPNQPQHF	TGTGCCAGTAGTACGTACACACCCAATCAGCCCCAGCATTTT
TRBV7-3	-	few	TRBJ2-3	CASSHEPEGDRTDTQYF	TGTGCCAGCAGCCACGAACCGGAAGGGGACCGCACAGATACGCAGTATTTT
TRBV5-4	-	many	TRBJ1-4	CASSLGQKNEKLFF	TGTGCCAGCAGCTTGGGACAGAAGAATGAAAAACTGTTTTTT
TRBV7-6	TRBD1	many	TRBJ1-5	CASSSTGGNQPQHF	TGTGCCAGCAGCTCAACAGGGGGCAATCAGCCCCAGCATTTT
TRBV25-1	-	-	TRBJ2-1	CASSEDRYNEQFF	TGTGCCAGCAGTGAGGACAGATACAATGAGCAGTTCTTC
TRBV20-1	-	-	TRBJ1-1	CSAREQYNGEAFF	TGCAGTGCTAGAGAACAGTACAATGGTGAAGCTTTCTTT
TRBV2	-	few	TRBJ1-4	CASSWGGFQKEKLFF	TGTGCCAGCAGTTGGGGGGGCTTCCAAAAAGAAAAACTGTTTTTT
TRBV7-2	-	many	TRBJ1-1	CASSLMVDTEAFF	TGTGCCAGCAGCTTAATGGTTGACACTGAAGCTTTCTTT
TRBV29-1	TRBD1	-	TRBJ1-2	CSAKRTTGGNYGYTF	TGCAGCGCTAAACGTACGACAGGGGGGAACTATGGCTACACCTTC
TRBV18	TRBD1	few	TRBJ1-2	CASSPRQGNYGYTF	TGTGCCAGCTCACCCCGACAGGGGAACTATGGCTACACCTTC
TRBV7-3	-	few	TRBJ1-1	CASSSYKNTEAFF	TGTGCCAGCAGCTCGTACAAGAACACTGAAGCTTTCTTT